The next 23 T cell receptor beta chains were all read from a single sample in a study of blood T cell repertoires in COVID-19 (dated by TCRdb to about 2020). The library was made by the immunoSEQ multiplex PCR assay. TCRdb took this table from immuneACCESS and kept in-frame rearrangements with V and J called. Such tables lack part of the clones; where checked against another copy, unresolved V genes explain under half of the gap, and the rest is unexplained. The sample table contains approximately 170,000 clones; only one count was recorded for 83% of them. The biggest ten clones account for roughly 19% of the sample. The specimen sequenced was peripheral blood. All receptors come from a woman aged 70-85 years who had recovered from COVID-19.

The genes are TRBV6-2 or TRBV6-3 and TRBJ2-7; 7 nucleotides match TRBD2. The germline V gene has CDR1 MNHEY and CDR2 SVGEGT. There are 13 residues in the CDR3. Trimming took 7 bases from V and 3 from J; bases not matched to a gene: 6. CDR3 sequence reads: CASTPWGGYEQYF. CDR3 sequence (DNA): TGTGCCAGCACCCCCTGGGGGGGCTACGAGCAGTACTTC.

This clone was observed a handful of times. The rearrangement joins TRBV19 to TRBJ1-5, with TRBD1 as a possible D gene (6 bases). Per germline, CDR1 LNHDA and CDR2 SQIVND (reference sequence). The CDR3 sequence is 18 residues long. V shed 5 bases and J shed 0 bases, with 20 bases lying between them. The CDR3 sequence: CASSLGGGFPVSNQPQHF. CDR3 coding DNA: TGTGCCAGTAGTTTAGGGGGAGGTTTTCCGGTTAGCAATCAGCCCCAGCATTTT. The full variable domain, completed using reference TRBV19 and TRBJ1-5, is DGGITQSPKYLFRKEGQNVTLSCEQNLNHDAMYWYRQDPGQGLRLIYYSQIVNDFQKGDIAEGYSVSREKKESFPLTVTSAQKNPTAFYLCASSLGGGFPVSNQPQHFGDGTRLSIL.

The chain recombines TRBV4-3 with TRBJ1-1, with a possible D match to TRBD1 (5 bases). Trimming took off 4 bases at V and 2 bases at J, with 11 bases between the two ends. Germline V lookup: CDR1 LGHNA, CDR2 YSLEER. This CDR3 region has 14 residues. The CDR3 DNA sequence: TGCGCCAGCAGCCGGGGGGGACGCAACACTGAAGCTTTCTTT. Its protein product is CASSRGGRNTEAFF.

DNA for the CDR3: TGTGCCACCCTCACCACTAGCGGCTACGAGCAGTACTTC. This gives the protein CATLTTSGYEQYF. The chain recombines TRBV10-3 with TRBJ2-7; TRBD2 matches 8 bases. Germline V gene data show CDR1 as ENHRY and CDR2 as SYGVKD. J lost 3 bases, V lost 10 bases, and 8 bases had no gene match. The CDR3 runs to 13 residues.

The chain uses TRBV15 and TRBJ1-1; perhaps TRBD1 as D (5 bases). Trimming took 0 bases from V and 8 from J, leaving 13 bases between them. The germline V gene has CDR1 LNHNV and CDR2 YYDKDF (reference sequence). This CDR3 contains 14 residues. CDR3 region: CATSREGRGPEAFF. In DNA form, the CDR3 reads TGTGCCACCAGCAGAGAGGGGAGGGGCCCCGAAGCTTTCTTT. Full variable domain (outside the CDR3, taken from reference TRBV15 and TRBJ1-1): DAMVIQNPRYQVTQFGKPVTLSCSQTLNHNVMYWYQQKSSQAPKLLFHYYDKDFNNEADTPDNFQSRRPNTSFCFLDIRSPGLGDTAMYLCATSREGRGPEAFFGQGTRLTVV.

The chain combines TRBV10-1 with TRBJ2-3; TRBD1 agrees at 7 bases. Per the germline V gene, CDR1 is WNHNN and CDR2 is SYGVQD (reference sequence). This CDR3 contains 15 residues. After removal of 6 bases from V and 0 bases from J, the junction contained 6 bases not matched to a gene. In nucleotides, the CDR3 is TGCGCCAGCAGGGCGGACAGGACCAGCACAGATACGCAGTATTTT. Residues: CASRADRTSTDTQYF.

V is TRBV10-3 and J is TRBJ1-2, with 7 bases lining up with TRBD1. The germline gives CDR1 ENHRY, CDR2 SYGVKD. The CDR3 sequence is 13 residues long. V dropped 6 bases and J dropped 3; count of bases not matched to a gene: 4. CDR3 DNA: TGTGCCATCAGACCCGGGACAGACTATGGCTACACCTTC. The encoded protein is CAIRPGTDYGYTF.

This CDR3 reads CASMGPLGSGPGLGTDTQYF. In nucleotides, the CDR3 is TGTGCCAGCATGGGCCCCCTGGGTAGCGGGCCGGGGTTGGGCACAGATACGCAGTATTTT. V gene TRBV2 combines with J gene TRBJ2-3; 7 bases fit TRBD2. The CDR3 extends over 20 amino acids. Trimming removed 7 bases from V and 1 base from J; junction bases left unmatched: 23. In germline, CDR1 is SNHLY, CDR2 FYNNEI.

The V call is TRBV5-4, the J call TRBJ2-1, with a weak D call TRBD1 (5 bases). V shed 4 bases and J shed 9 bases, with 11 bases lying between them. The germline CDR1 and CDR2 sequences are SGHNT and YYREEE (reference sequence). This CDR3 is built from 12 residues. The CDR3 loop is CASSRDSREQFF. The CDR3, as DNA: TGTGCCAGCAGCCGCGACAGCCGTGAGCAGTTCTTC.

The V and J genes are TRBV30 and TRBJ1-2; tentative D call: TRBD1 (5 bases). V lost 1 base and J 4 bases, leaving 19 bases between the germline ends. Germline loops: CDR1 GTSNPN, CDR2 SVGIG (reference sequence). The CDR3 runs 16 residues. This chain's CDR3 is CAWSAHPGGGFYGYTF. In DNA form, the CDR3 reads TGTGCCTGGAGTGCCCACCCCGGGGGAGGGTTCTATGGCTACACCTTC.

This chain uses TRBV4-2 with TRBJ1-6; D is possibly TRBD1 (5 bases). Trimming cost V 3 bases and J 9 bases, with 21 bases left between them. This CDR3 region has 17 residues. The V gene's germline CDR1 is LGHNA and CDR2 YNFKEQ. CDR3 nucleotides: TGTGCCAGCAGCCATGCCGTGGGGGGTCCGGCAACTTCACCCCTCCACTTT. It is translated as CASSHAVGGPATSPLHF.

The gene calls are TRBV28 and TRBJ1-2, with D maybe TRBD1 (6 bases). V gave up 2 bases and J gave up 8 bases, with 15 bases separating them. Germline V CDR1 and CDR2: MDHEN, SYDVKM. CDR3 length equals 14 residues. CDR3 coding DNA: TGTGCCAGCAGTTTAGTGGCGGGGGGCCGCGGCTACACCTTC. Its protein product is CASSLVAGGRGYTF.

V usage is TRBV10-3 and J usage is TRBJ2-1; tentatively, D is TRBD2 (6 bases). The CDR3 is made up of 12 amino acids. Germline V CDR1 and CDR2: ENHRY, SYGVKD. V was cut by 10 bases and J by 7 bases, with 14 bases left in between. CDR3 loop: CASGTPGNEQFF. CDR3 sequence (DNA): TGTGCCAGCGGGACCCCCGGTAATGAGCAGTTCTTC.

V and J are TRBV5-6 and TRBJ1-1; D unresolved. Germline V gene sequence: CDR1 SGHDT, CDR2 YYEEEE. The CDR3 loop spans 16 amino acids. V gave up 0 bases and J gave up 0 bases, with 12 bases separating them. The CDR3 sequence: CASSLAPTEMNTEAFF. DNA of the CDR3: TGTGCCAGCAGCTTGGCCCCCACAGAGATGAACACTGAAGCTTTCTTT. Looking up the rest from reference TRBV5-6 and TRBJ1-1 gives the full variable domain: DAGVTQSPTHLIKTRGQQVTLRCSPKSGHDTVSWYQQALGQGPQFIFQYYEEEERQRGNFPDRFSGHQFPNYSSELNVNALLLGDSALYLCASSLAPTEMNTEAFFGQGTRLTVV.

The CDR3 DNA is TGTGCCAGCAGCACTTCCCCAGGGAACATTCAGTACTTC. This codes for CASSTSPGNIQYF. The rearrangement uses TRBV7-3 and TRBJ2-4, with D possibly matching TRBD1 (5 bases). Germline V gives CDR1 SGHTA, CDR2 FQGTGA. This CDR3 spans 13 amino acids. V shed 5 bases and J shed 7 bases, with 12 bases lying between them. Supplemented by reference TRBV7-3 and TRBJ2-4, the full variable domain reads GAGVSQTPSNKVTEKGKYVELRCDPISGHTALYWYRQSLGQGPEFLIYFQGTGAADDSGLPNDRFFAVRPEGSVSTLKIQRTERGDSAVYLCASSTSPGNIQYFGAGTRLSVL.

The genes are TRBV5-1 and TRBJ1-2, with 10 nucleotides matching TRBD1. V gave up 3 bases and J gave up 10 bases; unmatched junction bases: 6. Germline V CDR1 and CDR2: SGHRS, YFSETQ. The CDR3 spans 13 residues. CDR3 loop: CASSWGTGDVYTF. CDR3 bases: TGCGCCAGCAGCTGGGGGACAGGGGATGTCTACACCTTC. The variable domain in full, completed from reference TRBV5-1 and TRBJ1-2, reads KAGVTQTPRYLIKTRGQQVTLSCSPISGHRSVSWYQQTPGQGLQFLFEYFSETQRNKGNFPGRFSGRQFSNSRSEMNVSTLELGDSALYLCASSWGTGDVYTFGSGTRLTVV.

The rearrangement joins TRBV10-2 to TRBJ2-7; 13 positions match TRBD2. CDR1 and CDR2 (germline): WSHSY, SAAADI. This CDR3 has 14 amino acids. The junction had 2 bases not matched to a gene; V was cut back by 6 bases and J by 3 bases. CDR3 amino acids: CASSTSGRGYEQYF. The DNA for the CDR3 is TGCGCCAGCAGCACTAGCGGGAGGGGCTACGAGCAGTACTTC.

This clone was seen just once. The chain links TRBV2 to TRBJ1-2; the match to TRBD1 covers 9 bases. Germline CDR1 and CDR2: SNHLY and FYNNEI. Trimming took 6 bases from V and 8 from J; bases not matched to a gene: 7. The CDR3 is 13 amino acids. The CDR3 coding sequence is TGTGCCAGCAGATCACAGGGGGCGACCGGCTACACCTTC. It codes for CASRSQGATGYTF.

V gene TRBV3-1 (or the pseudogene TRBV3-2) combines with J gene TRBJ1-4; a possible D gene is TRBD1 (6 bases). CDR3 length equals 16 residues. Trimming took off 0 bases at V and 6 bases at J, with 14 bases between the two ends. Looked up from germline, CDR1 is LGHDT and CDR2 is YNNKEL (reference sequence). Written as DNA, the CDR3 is TGTGCCAGCAGCCAAGATCCCGGACAGATATATGAAAAACTGTTTTTT. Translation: CASSQDPGQIYEKLFF.

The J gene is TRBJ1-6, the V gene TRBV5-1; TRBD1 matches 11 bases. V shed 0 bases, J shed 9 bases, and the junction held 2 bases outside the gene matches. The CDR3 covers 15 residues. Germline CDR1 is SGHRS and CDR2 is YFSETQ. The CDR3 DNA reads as TGCGCCAGCAGCTTGGCGGGGACAGGGGGTTCACCCCTCCACTTT. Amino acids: CASSLAGTGGSPLHF.

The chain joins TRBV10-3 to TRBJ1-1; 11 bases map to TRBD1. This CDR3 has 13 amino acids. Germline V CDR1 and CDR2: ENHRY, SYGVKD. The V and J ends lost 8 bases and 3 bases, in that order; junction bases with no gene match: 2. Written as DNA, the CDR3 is TGTGCCATCGGGACAGGGGGGGACACTGAAGCTTTCTTT. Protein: CAIGTGGDTEAFF.

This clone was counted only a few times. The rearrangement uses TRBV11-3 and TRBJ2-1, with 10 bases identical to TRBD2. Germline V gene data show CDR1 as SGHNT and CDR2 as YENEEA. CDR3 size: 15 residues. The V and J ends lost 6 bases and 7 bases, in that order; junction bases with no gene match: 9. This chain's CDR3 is CASSFYSGGVNEQFF. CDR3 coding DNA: TGTGCCAGCAGTTTTTACAGCGGGGGGGTTAATGAGCAGTTCTTC.

CDR3 protein: CASSSQGYEQYF. The CDR3 DNA is TGTGCCAGCAGCTCGCAGGGGTACGAGCAGTACTTC. This chain joins TRBV7-2 and TRBJ2-7; the D gene is possibly TRBD1 (6 bases). This CDR3 contains 12 residues. Trimming removed 4 bases from V and 4 bases from J, with 8 bases in between. Per the germline V gene, CDR1 is SGHTA and CDR2 is FQGNSA.